The next 20 T cell receptor beta chains were all read from a single sample in a study of cytomegalovirus exposure and HLA in healthy donors. Measured with immunoSEQ multiplex PCR; TCRdb has only the in-frame clones, and not every one. In the table there are under 250,000 clones, 87% of which are singletons. The specimen sequenced was PBMCs. These receptors were obtained from a woman aged 18-29 years in good health and CMV-seropositive.

The rearrangement joins TRBV28 to TRBJ1-4; 9 bases fit TRBD1. CDR1 is MDHEN, CDR2 SYDVKM, per germline. The CDR3 totals 16 residues. V was pared by 6 bases and J by 8 bases, with 13 bases of the junction left unmatched. The CDR3: CASSPRGQGETEKLFF. Here the CDR3 DNA reads TGTGCCAGCAGCCCCAGGGGACAGGGCGAAACCGAAAAACTGTTTTTT.

The sample holds a few counts of this clone. The chain couples TRBV6-1 to TRBJ1-4; possible D gene TRBD1, 6 bases. The V and J ends lost 3 bases and 8 bases respectively, with 16 bases between them. The CDR3 covers 15 residues. The germline gives CDR1 MNHNS, CDR2 SASEGT. CDR3 amino acids: CASSDRALRGEKLFF. DNA for the CDR3: TGTGCCAGCAGTGATAGGGCCCTGAGGGGGGAAAAACTGTTTTTT.

The chain employs TRBV11-2 and TRBJ2-7; D is perhaps TRBD1 (6 bases). The germline gives CDR1 SGHAT, CDR2 FQNNGV. The CDR3 covers 14 residues. The germline V and J ends were trimmed by 4 bases and 3 bases, with 13 bases remaining between them. The CDR3 reads CASSSSDSNYEQYF. Written as DNA, the CDR3 is TGTGCCAGCAGCTCCTCGGACAGCAACTACGAGCAGTACTTC.

V usage is TRBV14 and J usage is TRBJ2-7; 7 bases are shared with TRBD2. The CDR3 has 16 residues. V lost 1 base and J lost 3; bases outside the gene matches: 9. Germline CDR1 reads SGHDN; CDR2 reads FVKESK. The CDR3 loop is CASSQGRLADYYEQYF. CDR3 DNA sequence: TGTGCCAGCAGCCAAGGAAGGCTAGCGGATTACTACGAGCAGTACTTC.

J is TRBJ1-5 and V is TRBV7-3, with TRBD1 identical over 7 bases. The trim removed 5 bases at V and 4 bases at J, leaving 14 bases unmatched. Per the germline V gene, CDR1 is SGHTA and CDR2 is FQGTGA. The CDR3 loop spans 17 amino acids. As DNA, the CDR3 is TGTGCCAGCAGCCCTACACCCGACAGGGTTCGTAATCAGCCCCAGCATTTT. Residues: CASSPTPDRVRNQPQHF.

CDR3 residues: CASSLKQGGEWATNEQFF. The DNA for the CDR3 is TGCGCCAGCAGCTTGAAACAGGGTGGGGAGTGGGCGACTAATGAGCAGTTCTTC. The chain recombines TRBV5-1 with TRBJ2-1; D might be TRBD1 (6 bases). The CDR3 is made up of 18 amino acids. The germline CDR1 and CDR2 sequences are SGHRS and YFSETQ. V was pared by 1 base and J by 7 bases, with 24 bases between.

The J gene is TRBJ2-7, the V gene TRBV27; 12 nucleotides line up with TRBD2. Germline V gives CDR1 MNHEY, CDR2 SMNVEV (reference sequence). The CDR3 runs 17 residues. Germline trimming cut 3 bases from V and 5 bases from J; bases unmatched to any gene: 11. Here the CDR3 DNA reads TGTGCCAGCAGTTTCACCACCCGACTAGCGGGAGTTGACGAGCAGTACTTC. It specifies CASSFTTRLAGVDEQYF.

The rearrangement uses TRBV9 and TRBJ2-5; possible D gene TRBD1, 6 bases. The germline gives CDR1 SGDLS, CDR2 YYNGEE. Trimming took 3 bases from V and 1 from J, leaving 13 bases between them. The CDR3 sequence is 15 residues long. Here the CDR3 reads CASSGRGRSQETQYF. DNA of the CDR3: TGTGCCAGCAGCGGCAGGGGTCGGAGCCAAGAGACCCAGTACTTC. The complete variable domain, with remaining parts taken from reference TRBV9 and TRBJ2-5, reads DSGVTQTPKHLITATGQRVTLRCSPRSGDLSVYWYQQSLDQGLQFLIQYYNGEERAKGNILERFSAQQFPDLHSELNLSSLELGDSALYFCASSGRGRSQETQYFGPGTRLLVL.

J is TRBJ2-7 and V is TRBV4-1, with D unclear. Trimming left V 1 base short and J 5 bases short, with 9 bases between. The CDR3 covers 13 residues. Germline-derived CDR1 and CDR2 are MGHRA and YSYEKL. The CDR3 DNA is TGCGCCAGCAGCCAAGTCGGGTTCCACGAGCAGTACTTC. Translating it yields CASSQVGFHEQYF.

V is TRBV30 and J is TRBJ2-1, with a possible D match to TRBD2 (6 bases). Germline V CDR1 and CDR2: GTSNPN, SVGIG (reference sequence). The CDR3 sequence is 12 residues long. V was trimmed by 2 bases and J by 9 bases, leaving 11 bases between them. CDR3 coding DNA: TGTGCCTGGAGTCCCGAGGAGGGTGAGCAGTTCTTC. Amino acid sequence: CAWSPEEGEQFF.

V and J are TRBV15 and TRBJ2-1; 8 nucleotides line up with TRBD2. The germline CDR1 and CDR2 sequences are LNHNV and YYDKDF (reference sequence). The CDR3 runs 17 residues. J was trimmed by 9 bases and V by 2 bases; bases with no gene match: 15. The CDR3 DNA sequence: TGTGCCACCAGCAGAACCTACACTAGCGGAAGGGGGGGTGAGCAGTTCTTC. As protein: CATSRTYTSGRGGEQFF.

CDR3 sequence: CASSSGLADYEQYF. The CDR3 nucleotides are TGTGCCAGCAGCTCGGGACTAGCAGACTACGAGCAGTACTTC. The chain combines TRBV11-2 with TRBJ2-7; 9 bases fit TRBD2. CDR3 length equals 14 residues. Germline loops: CDR1 SGHAT, CDR2 FQNNGV. The ends lost 4 bases at V and 3 bases at J; junction bases unmatched: 4.

The chain couples TRBV28 to TRBJ2-3, with 9 bases lining up with TRBD1. The CDR3 loop spans 15 amino acids. V lost 5 bases, J lost 0 bases, and 3 bases stayed unmatched. The V gene's germline CDR1 is MDHEN and CDR2 SYDVKM. This chain's CDR3 is CASSLQGASTDTQYF. In DNA, the CDR3 is TGTGCCAGCAGTCTACAGGGGGCTAGCACAGATACGCAGTATTTT.

In its sample, this clone was seen a few times. The J gene is TRBJ1-1, the V gene TRBV7-3; the match to TRBD1 covers 7 bases. The CDR3 length is 15 residues. CDR1 is SGHTA, CDR2 FQGTGA, per germline. V dropped 0 bases and J dropped 1; count of bases not matched to a gene: 2. CDR3 region: CASSLTRQGNTEAFF. The CDR3 DNA reads as TGTGCCAGCAGCTTAACGCGACAGGGGAACACTGAAGCTTTCTTT.

V is TRBV28 and J is TRBJ2-2; 7 bases are a match to TRBD2. The CDR3 totals 12 residues. Germline CDR1 is MDHEN and CDR2 is SYDVKM. This CDR3 reads CGGGANTGELFF. Here the CDR3 DNA reads TGTGGGGGAGGGGCGAACACCGGGGAGCTGTTTTTT.

The rearrangement uses TRBV27 and TRBJ2-7; TRBD1 is a possible D gene (7 bases). V lost 3 bases and J lost 5, with 20 bases in between. Germline CDR1 MNHEY, CDR2 SMNVEV (reference sequence). The length of the CDR3 is 16 residues. CDR3 loop: CASSLTVGQGGHEQYF. The CDR3 DNA reads TGTGCCAGCAGTTTGACTGTAGGGCAGGGGGGCCACGAGCAGTACTTC.

The CDR3 loop reads CASSVADRPYNEQFF. CDR3 in DNA: TGTGCCAGCAGCGTAGCGGACAGGCCTTACAATGAGCAGTTCTTC. This chain connects TRBV9 to TRBJ2-1; TRBD1 matches at 7 bases. V gave up 0 bases and J gave up 4 bases; unmatched junction bases: 4. The germline CDR1 and CDR2 sequences are SGDLS and YYNGEE. The CDR3 is 15 amino acids.

The chain joins TRBV11-1 to TRBJ2-7, with 8 bases lining up with TRBD2. The CDR3 covers 15 residues. Trimming removed 2 bases from V and 0 bases from J; junction bases left unmatched: 3. The germline V gene encodes CDR1 SGHAT and CDR2 FQDESV (reference sequence). CDR3 sequence reads: CASSLIGTSSYEQYF. The CDR3 nucleotides are TGTGCCAGCAGCTTAATCGGGACTAGCTCCTACGAGCAGTACTTC. Full variable domain (rest looked up from reference TRBV11-1 and TRBJ2-7): EAEVAQSPRYKITEKSQAVAFWCDPISGHATLYWYRQILGQGPELLVQFQDESVVDDSQLPKDRFSAERLKGVDSTLKIQPAELGDSAMYLCASSLIGTSSYEQYFGPGTRLTVT.

The J gene is TRBJ1-4, the V gene TRBV27, with D perhaps matching TRBD1 (6 bases). Trimming pared 8 bases from V and 8 bases from J, leaving 9 bases between. The CDR3 spans 11 residues. The germline V gene has CDR1 MNHEY and CDR2 SMNVEV (reference sequence). The CDR3 loop reads CASSRGEKLFF. The CDR3 nucleotides read TGTGCCAGCTCCAGGGGAGAAAAACTGTTTTTT. The variable domain in full, with the rest retrieved from reference TRBV27 and TRBJ1-4, is EAQVTQNPRYLITVTGKKLTVTCSQNMNHEYMSWYRQDPGLGLRQIYYSMNVEVTDKGDVPEGYKVSRKEKRNFPLILESPSPNQTSLYFCASSRGEKLFFGSGTQLSVL.

The chain is built from TRBV14 and TRBJ2-7, with 8 bases lining up with TRBD1. The length of the CDR3 is 14 residues. Germline CDR1 reads SGHDN; CDR2 reads FVKESK. With 5 bases clipped from V and 2 bases from J, the junction kept 5 bases outside the gene matches. The CDR3 here is CASSYGQGTYEQYF. The CDR3 coding sequence is TGTGCCAGCAGCTACGGACAGGGAACCTACGAGCAGTACTTC.